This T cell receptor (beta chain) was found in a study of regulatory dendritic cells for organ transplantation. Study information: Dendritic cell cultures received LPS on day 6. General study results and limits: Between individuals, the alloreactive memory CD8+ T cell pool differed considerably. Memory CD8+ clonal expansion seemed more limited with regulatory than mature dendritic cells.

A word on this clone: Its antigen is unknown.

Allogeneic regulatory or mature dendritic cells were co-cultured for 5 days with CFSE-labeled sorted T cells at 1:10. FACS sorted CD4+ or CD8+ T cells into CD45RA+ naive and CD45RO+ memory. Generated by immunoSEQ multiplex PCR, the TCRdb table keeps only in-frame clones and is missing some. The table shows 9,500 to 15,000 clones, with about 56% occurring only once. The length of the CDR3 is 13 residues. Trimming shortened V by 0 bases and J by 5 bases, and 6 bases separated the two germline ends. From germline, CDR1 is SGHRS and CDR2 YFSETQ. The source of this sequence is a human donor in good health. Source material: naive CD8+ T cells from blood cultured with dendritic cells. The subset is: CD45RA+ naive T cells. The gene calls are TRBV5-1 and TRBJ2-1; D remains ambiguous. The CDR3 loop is CASSLGRNNEQFF. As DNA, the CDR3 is TGCGCCAGCAGCTTGGGGAGAAACAATGAGCAGTTCTTC.